The following is a TCR beta chain sequence with its context. The data derive from a study of blood T cells in healthy people across ages. The use of a sample-barcoded 5' primer and a J-beta primer mix characterized a second PCR of about 6 to 11 cycles. Tagging of each cDNA molecule was performed by a template-switch adaptor with 12 random nucleotides. Sequencing yielded, for each sample, at least 3 million paired-end reads carrying CDR3. TCRdb itself ran the 5' RACE reads through MiXCR, one entry per CDR3 protein. The table includes 1.5 million to 2 million distinct CDR3 sequences, approximately 28% detected once. Each donor gave approximately 9.5 milliliters of peripheral blood. With 6 bases clipped from V and 4 bases from J, the junction kept 11 bases outside the gene matches. Per the germline V gene, CDR1 is SGHRS and CDR2 is YFSETQ. The CDR3 has 15 residues.

J is TRBJ2-3 and V is TRBV5-1; 7 nucleotides line up with TRBD2. The sequence derives from a woman aged 25-40 years in good health. Sequenced sample: blood. CDR3 loop: CASTLVGTKADTQYF. In DNA, the CDR3 is TGCGCCAGCACCCTAGTGGGGACTAAAGCAGATACGCAGTATTTT.